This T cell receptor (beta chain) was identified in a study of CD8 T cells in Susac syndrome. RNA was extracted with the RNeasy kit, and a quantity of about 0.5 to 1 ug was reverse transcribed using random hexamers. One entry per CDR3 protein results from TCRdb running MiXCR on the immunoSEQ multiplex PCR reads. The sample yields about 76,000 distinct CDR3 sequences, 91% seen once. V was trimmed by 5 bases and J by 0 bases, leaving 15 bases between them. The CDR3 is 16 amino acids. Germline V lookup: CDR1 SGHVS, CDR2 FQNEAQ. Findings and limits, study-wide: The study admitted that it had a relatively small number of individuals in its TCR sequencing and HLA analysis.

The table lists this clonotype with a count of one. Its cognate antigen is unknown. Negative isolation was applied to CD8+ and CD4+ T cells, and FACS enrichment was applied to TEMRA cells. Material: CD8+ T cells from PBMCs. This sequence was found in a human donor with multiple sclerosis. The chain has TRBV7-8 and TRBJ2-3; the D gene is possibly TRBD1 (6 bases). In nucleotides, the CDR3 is TGTGCCAGCAGCCCATTACAGGGTTGGAGCACAGATACGCAGTATTTT. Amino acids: CASSPLQGWSTDTQYF.